Here is one T cell receptor (beta chain) with its context. V lost 2 bases and J 1 base, leaving 10 bases between the germline ends. The germline gives CDR1 SGHVS, CDR2 FNYEAQ. The CDR3 covers 15 residues. The data originate from a study of blood T cell repertoires in COVID-19. Study information: Samples taken during acute and convalescent COVID-19 were collected in the United States, Italy and Spain. Sample material is recorded as cDNA or gDNA derived from T cells, B-cell-depleted T cells, or PBMCs.

In the original processing: Amplifying reference gene primers gave estimates of nucleated cell counts. The table came from immunoSEQ multiplex PCR; TCRdb's copy has only in-frame clones and leaves some out. The V and J calls and clone size come from that table; D and trimming were worked out from the DNA. This sample has hundreds of thousands of clones; 80% to 90% occur once, and the top ten carry roughly 5%. The J gene is TRBJ2-3, the V gene TRBV7-6; perhaps TRBD1 as D (5 bases). The TCR originated in a woman aged 45-60 years who had been exposed to COVID-19. The sequenced sample was PBMCs or T cells enriched from blood (not recorded which). CDR3 in DNA: TGTGCCAGCAGCTTATCCGTGGGGCGCACAGATACGCAGTATTTT. Translated, it gives CASSLSVGRTDTQYF.